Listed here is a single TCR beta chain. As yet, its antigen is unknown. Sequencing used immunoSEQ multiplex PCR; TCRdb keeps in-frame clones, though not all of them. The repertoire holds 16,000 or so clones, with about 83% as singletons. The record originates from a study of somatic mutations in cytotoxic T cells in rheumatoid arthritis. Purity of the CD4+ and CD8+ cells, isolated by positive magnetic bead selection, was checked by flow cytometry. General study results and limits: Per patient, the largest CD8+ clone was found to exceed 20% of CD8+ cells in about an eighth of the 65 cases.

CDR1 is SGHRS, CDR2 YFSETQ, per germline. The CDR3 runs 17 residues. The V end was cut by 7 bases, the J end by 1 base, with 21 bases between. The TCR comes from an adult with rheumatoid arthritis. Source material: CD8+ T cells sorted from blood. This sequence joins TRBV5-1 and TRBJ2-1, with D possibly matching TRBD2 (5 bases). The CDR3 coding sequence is TGCGCCAGCGGCTCGGATGAGCGGAACCCATCCTACAATGAGCAGTTCTTC. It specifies CASGSDERNPSYNEQFF.